One sample yielded the 31 T cell receptor beta chains listed below, sequenced in a study of blood T cells in healthy people across ages. Sample-barcoded 5' priming and a J-beta primer mix drove a second PCR of 7 to 11 cycles. TCRdb fed the 5' RACE reads into MiXCR, producing one record per CDR3 protein. Of 1.5 million to 2 million distinct CDR3 sequences listed, roughly 32% are singletons. Sequencing was carried out using blood. These receptors all stem from a woman aged 25 to 39 in good health.

Only a few counts were recorded for this clonotype. The chain joins TRBV7-9 to TRBJ2-7, with D tentatively TRBD1 or TRBD2 (6 bases each). The germline CDR1 and CDR2 sequences are SEHNR and FQNEAQ (reference sequence). This CDR3 is built from 14 residues. V was trimmed by 1 base and J by 5 bases, leaving 12 bases between them. The CDR3 DNA follows: TGTGCCAGCAGCTTAGGGGGGGCACTCGACGAGCAGTACTTC. It translates to CASSLGGALDEQYF. Full variable domain (outside the CDR3, taken from reference TRBV7-9 and TRBJ2-7): DTGVSQNPRHKITKRGQNVTFRCDPISEHNRLYWYRQTLGQGPEFLTYFQNEAQLEKSRLLSDRFSAERPKGSFSTLEIQRTEQGDSAMYLCASSLGGALDEQYFGPGTRLTVT.

At least ten counts were recorded for this clonotype. The chain couples TRBV15 to TRBJ2-1, with D unresolved. Germline CDR1 reads LNHNV; CDR2 reads YYDKDF (reference sequence). The CDR3 covers 12 residues. The V end lost 5 bases, the J end lost 2 bases, and 4 bases lay between the germline ends. For the CDR3, the DNA is TGTGCCACCAGCCATACCTACAATGAGCAGTTCTTC. Amino acid sequence: CATSHTYNEQFF.

This clonotype was detected a few times. The chain recombines TRBV5-1 with TRBJ2-5; TRBD1 matches at 7 bases. Germline assignment: CDR1 SGHRS and CDR2 YFSETQ. V was clipped by 4 bases and J by 2 bases; unmatched bases: 8. The CDR3 runs 15 residues. The CDR3 region is CASSPWTGAQETQYF. The CDR3 nucleotides are TGCGCCAGCAGCCCCTGGACAGGCGCTCAAGAGACCCAGTACTTC.

The V and J genes are TRBV7-2 and TRBJ2-1, with D perhaps being TRBD1 or TRBD2 (7 bases each). Germline assignment: CDR1 SGHTA and CDR2 FQGNSA. The CDR3 spans 15 residues. Trimming left V 4 bases short and J 4 bases short, with 14 bases between. CDR3 DNA sequence: TGTGCCAGCAGCTCGACTAGCAGGGGGTACAATGAGCAGTTCTTC. Amino acid sequence: CASSSTSRGYNEQFF.

This clonotype came up a few times. CDR3 region: CASSFHRKRNYGYTF. The CDR3 DNA reads as TGTGCCAGCAGCTTCCACAGAAAGCGTAACTATGGCTACACCTTC. The chain uses TRBV7-2 and TRBJ1-2; D is unclear. Germline V lookup: CDR1 SGHTA, CDR2 FQGNSA. V was shortened by 3 bases and J by 1 base, with 12 bases between the two germline ends. CDR3 size: 15 residues.

This clonotype turned up a few times. The V and J genes are TRBV5-1 and TRBJ2-7; no definite D call. Germline values: CDR1 SGHRS, CDR2 YFSETQ. Between the trimmed V and J ends, which lost 1 base and 2 bases, there was a span of 13 bases. The CDR3 is made up of 15 amino acids. CDR3 DNA sequence: TGCGCCAGCAGCTTGTTGCCGGAGAGGACCTACGAGCAGTACTTC. Protein: CASSLLPERTYEQYF.

This chain joins TRBV6-5 and TRBJ2-7, with a tentative D call TRBD1 (6 bases). The CDR3 consists of 14 residues. V dropped 5 bases and J dropped 1 base, with 12 bases sitting between them. Looked up from germline, CDR1 is MNHEY and CDR2 is SVGAGI. CDR3 bases: TGTGCCAGCAGTACCGGGACAAATTCCTACGAGCAGTACTTC. Its protein product is CASSTGTNSYEQYF.

This clonotype turned up a few times. V and J are TRBV6-5 and TRBJ2-4; TRBD1 matches 11 bases. The germline gives CDR1 MNHEY, CDR2 SVGAGI. Trimming at V came to 6 bases and at J to 13 bases, leaving 14 bases not matched to a gene. The CDR3 consists of 15 residues. The CDR3 spells CASSPGQGALYKQYF. The CDR3 DNA follows: TGTGCCAGCAGCCCCGGACAGGGGGCGCTTTACAAGCAGTACTTC.

The gene calls are TRBV9 and TRBJ2-3; 9 bases match TRBD2. Trimming removed 0 bases from V and 5 bases from J; junction bases left unmatched: 7. Germline V gene data show CDR1 as SGDLS and CDR2 as YYNGEE. CDR3 length: 16 amino acids. CDR3: CASSVASGAKGDTQYF. The DNA of the CDR3 is TGTGCCAGCAGCGTAGCTAGCGGGGCAAAAGGAGATACGCAGTATTTT.

This clonotype occurred many times. The chain uses TRBV12-3 or TRBV12-4 and TRBJ2-7, with D perhaps TRBD1 (5 bases). V dropped 6 bases and J dropped 4 bases, with 10 bases sitting between them. The CDR3 spans 12 residues. In nucleotides, the CDR3 is TGTGCCAGCAGCTGGACAAGATACGAGCAGTACTTC. Translating it yields CASSWTRYEQYF.

The sample holds a few counts of this clonotype. The chain carries TRBV19 and TRBJ2-1; either TRBD1 or TRBD2 may supply D (5 bases each). V was trimmed by 6 bases and J by 8 bases, leaving 20 bases between them. Germline V gene data show CDR1 as LNHDA and CDR2 as SQIVND (reference sequence). CDR3 length: 15 residues. The CDR3 region has the DNA TGTGCCAGTAGCCTAGGGACGGCCCAATGGGATGAGCAGTTCTTC. It specifies CASSLGTAQWDEQFF.

The V and J genes are TRBV27 and TRBJ2-6; D gene unclear. V lost 6 bases and J 2 bases, leaving 11 bases between the germline ends. The CDR3 has 15 residues. Looked up from germline, CDR1 is MNHEY and CDR2 is SMNVEV (reference sequence). The CDR3 nucleotides read TGTGCCAGCAGCCAACACGTGCCTGGGGCCAACGTCCTGACTTTC. This translates into CASSQHVPGANVLTF.

This clonotype came up a few times. The J gene is TRBJ2-1, the V gene TRBV12-3 or TRBV12-4, with D unclear. The CDR3 covers 13 residues. The germline V and J ends were trimmed by 3 bases and 10 bases, with 13 bases remaining between them. In DNA form, the CDR3 reads TGTGCCAGCAGTTTCCGGACGGACGGAGAGCAGTTCTTC. The encoded protein is CASSFRTDGEQFF.

This clonotype has just one count. This rearrangement joins TRBV18 to TRBJ1-5; tentative D call: TRBD1 (5 bases). Germline CDR1 KGHSH, CDR2 LQKENI. The V gene lost 2 bases and the J gene lost 9 bases, with 17 bases spanning the gap. This CDR3 is 15 amino acids long. For the CDR3, the DNA is TGTGCCAGCTCACCAGGGCCAGGAGGGGATCGGCCCCAGCATTTT. The encoded protein is CASSPGPGGDRPQHF.

This clonotype was counted only a few times. The V and J genes are TRBV5-1 and TRBJ2-5, with D uncertain. This CDR3 contains 13 residues. V lost 1 base to trimming and J lost 5 bases, with 9 bases between them. Germline CDR1 and CDR2: SGHRS and YFSETQ. CDR3 in amino acids: CASSLRVVETQYF. The CDR3 DNA is TGCGCCAGCAGCTTGAGGGTTGTGGAGACCCAGTACTTC. Looking up the rest from reference TRBV5-1 and TRBJ2-5 gives the full variable domain: KAGVTQTPRYLIKTRGQQVTLSCSPISGHRSVSWYQQTPGQGLQFLFEYFSETQRNKGNFPGRFSGRQFSNSRSEMNVSTLELGDSALYLCASSLRVVETQYFGPGTRLLVL.

There are many counts of this clonotype. The junction shows a germline mismatch at one end, possibly a read error. This chain joins TRBV12-3 or TRBV12-4 and TRBJ1-2; D unresolved. The CDR3 is made up of 13 amino acids. CDR3 sequence: CASSLGGIYGYTF. CDR3 nucleotides: TGTGCCAGCAGCTTAGGAGGGATCTATGGCTACACCTTC.

This clonotype appeared a single time. The chain links TRBV9 to TRBJ2-7, with 11 bases lining up with TRBD1. The CDR3 spans 16 residues. V was pared by 4 bases and J by 2 bases, with 8 bases of the junction left unmatched. CDR1 is SGDLS, CDR2 YYNGEE, per germline. CDR3 loop: CASSPRGDRGTYEQYF. CDR3 in DNA: TGTGCCAGCAGCCCCCGGGGGGACAGGGGGACCTACGAGCAGTACTTC.

To note about this clonotype: A read error is possible here, since a much larger clone lies one base away. The V and J genes are TRBV20-1 and TRBJ2-7, with a possible D match to TRBD2 (6 bases). Deletions cut 5 bases from V and 3 bases from J, with 11 bases between. The CDR3 has 12 residues. Germline assignment: CDR1 DFQATT and CDR2 SNEGSKA (reference sequence). The CDR3 is CSAGLRSYEQYF. The CDR3 DNA is TGCAGTGCTGGACTAAGGAGCTACGAGCAGTACTTC.

This clonotype was picked up one time. Germline and junction disagree at one end, which may indicate a read error. V and J are TRBV4-1 and TRBJ1-5; tentatively, D is TRBD1 (5 bases). CDR3 length equals 18 residues. Germline V CDR1 and CDR2: MGHRA, YSYEKL. The CDR3 coding sequence is TGCGCCAGCAGCCAAGGGGAGGGGCTTGGCTTATTCTATCAGCCCCGGCATTTT. Protein: CASSQGEGLGLFYQPRHF.

The V gene is TRBV9, the J gene TRBJ2-5, with a possible D match to TRBD2 (7 bases). With 4 bases removed from V and 5 bases from J, the gap between germline ends came to 15 bases. CDR3 size: 14 residues. Germline V lookup: CDR1 SGDLS, CDR2 YYNGEE. The CDR3: CASSYSGEGETQYF. CDR3 coding DNA: TGTGCCAGCAGCTATTCAGGGGAGGGGGAGACCCAGTACTTC.

This clonotype appeared a few times. V usage is TRBV20-1 and J usage is TRBJ2-3, with 10 bases identical to TRBD2. In germline, CDR1 is DFQATT, CDR2 SNEGSKA (reference sequence). The CDR3 extends over 14 amino acids. V lost 6 bases, J lost 3 bases, and 6 bases stayed unmatched. The CDR3 region has the DNA TGCAGTGCCCTAGCGGGGGAGAAGACAGATACGCAGTATTTT. Translation gives CSALAGEKTDTQYF.

The sample holds a few counts of this clonotype. The CDR3 DNA is TGTGCCAGCAGCTTAGGCGGTGCCGTCTCCTACAATGAGCAGTTCTTC. It specifies CASSLGGAVSYNEQFF. The chain couples TRBV7-2 to TRBJ2-1; D uncertain. The V gene's germline CDR1 is SGHTA and CDR2 FQGNSA. The CDR3 spans 16 residues. V shed 1 base and J shed 0 bases, with 10 bases lying between them. The whole variable domain, remainder taken from reference TRBV7-2 and TRBJ2-1, is GAGVSQSPSNKVTEKGKDVELRCDPISGHTALYWYRQSLGQGLEFLIYFQGNSAPDKSGLPSDRFSAERTGGSVSTLTIQRTQQEDSAVYLCASSLGGAVSYNEQFFGPGTRLTVL.

This clonotype was found many times. This chain joins TRBV4-1 and TRBJ2-7, with 9 bases identical to TRBD1. This CDR3 has 14 amino acids. Trimming removed 5 bases from V and 3 bases from J; junction bases left unmatched: 5. Germline V gives CDR1 MGHRA, CDR2 YSYEKL. CDR3 sequence (DNA): TGCGCCAGCAGCGTGGGACAGGGCTACTACGAGCAGTACTTC. Its translation: CASSVGQGYYEQYF.

The chain has TRBV4-1 and TRBJ2-7; weak D call: TRBD2 (8 bases). Germline-derived CDR1 and CDR2 are MGHRA and YSYEKL. The length of the CDR3 is 16 residues. The V end was cut by 3 bases, the J end by 0 bases, with 15 bases between. As DNA, the CDR3 is TGCGCCAGCAGCCAGGGTAGCGGGGACAGCTCCTACGAGCAGTACTTC. The encoded protein is CASSQGSGDSSYEQYF.

The chain recombines TRBV12-3 or TRBV12-4 with TRBJ2-3, with D unclear. V was cut by 1 base and J by 4 bases, with 9 bases left in between. This CDR3 is 14 amino acids long. For the CDR3, the DNA is TGTGCCAGCAGTTTAGGGCTAAAGGCAGATACGCAGTATTTT. It codes for CASSLGLKADTQYF.

This clonotype came up a few times. The chain joins TRBV20-1 to TRBJ2-4, with D tentatively TRBD1 (6 bases). This CDR3 has 11 residues. The V gene lost 6 bases and the J gene lost 7 bases, with 10 bases spanning the gap. Germline CDR1 is DFQATT and CDR2 is SNEGSKA (reference sequence). CDR3 sequence: CSAPQGNIQYF. The CDR3 DNA reads as TGCAGTGCGCCTCAGGGGAACATTCAGTACTTC.

The CDR3, as DNA: TGTGCCAGCAGAGGACAGGTTGGTGCCTACGAGCAGTACTTC. This codes for CASRGQVGAYEQYF. The J gene is TRBJ2-7, the V gene TRBV6-1; 7 nucleotides line up with TRBD1. The CDR3 is made up of 14 amino acids. V dropped 6 bases and J dropped 2; count of bases not matched to a gene: 7. CDR1 MNHNS and CDR2 SASEGT come from the germline V gene.

Here the CDR3 reads CASSPYPRLAGVEQFF. The CDR3 DNA reads TGTGCCAGCAGCCCATACCCCCGGTTAGCGGGAGTCGAGCAGTTCTTC. V gene TRBV3-1 combines with J gene TRBJ2-1, with 9 bases identical to TRBD2. The CDR3 has 16 residues. Looked up from germline, CDR1 is LGHDT and CDR2 is YNNKEL (reference sequence). The J segment lost 10 bases and the V segment lost 4 bases, leaving 14 bases of the junction unmatched.

The chain carries TRBV20-1 and TRBJ2-5; D gene unclear. V was cut by 5 bases and J by 5 bases, with 12 bases left in between. CDR1 is DFQATT, CDR2 SNEGSKA, per germline (reference sequence). The CDR3 consists of 12 residues. This chain's CDR3 is CSAGRKEETQYF. The CDR3, as DNA: TGCAGTGCTGGAAGGAAGGAGGAGACCCAGTACTTC.

As for this clonotype: One end of the junction does not line up with germline, which may come from a read error. The V gene is TRBV5-1, the J gene TRBJ1-6; the D gene is possibly TRBD1 (6 bases). Germline values: CDR1 SGHRS, CDR2 YFSETQ. The CDR3 runs to 14 residues. The CDR3 region has the DNA TGCGCCAGCAGGTTGGGACAAGATCATTCACCCCTCCACTTT. Translation: CASRLGQDHSPLHF.

This clonotype has only a few counts. The chain couples TRBV25-1 to TRBJ1-2; 9 bases fit TRBD1. Trimming at V came to 4 bases and at J to 7 bases, leaving 10 bases not matched to a gene. CDR1 and CDR2 from the germline V gene are MGHDK and SYGVNS. There are 15 residues in the CDR3. The CDR3 DNA follows: TGTGCCAGCAGTGGACGGACAGGGGAGACTCTTGGCTACACCTTC. This sequence encodes CASSGRTGETLGYTF.